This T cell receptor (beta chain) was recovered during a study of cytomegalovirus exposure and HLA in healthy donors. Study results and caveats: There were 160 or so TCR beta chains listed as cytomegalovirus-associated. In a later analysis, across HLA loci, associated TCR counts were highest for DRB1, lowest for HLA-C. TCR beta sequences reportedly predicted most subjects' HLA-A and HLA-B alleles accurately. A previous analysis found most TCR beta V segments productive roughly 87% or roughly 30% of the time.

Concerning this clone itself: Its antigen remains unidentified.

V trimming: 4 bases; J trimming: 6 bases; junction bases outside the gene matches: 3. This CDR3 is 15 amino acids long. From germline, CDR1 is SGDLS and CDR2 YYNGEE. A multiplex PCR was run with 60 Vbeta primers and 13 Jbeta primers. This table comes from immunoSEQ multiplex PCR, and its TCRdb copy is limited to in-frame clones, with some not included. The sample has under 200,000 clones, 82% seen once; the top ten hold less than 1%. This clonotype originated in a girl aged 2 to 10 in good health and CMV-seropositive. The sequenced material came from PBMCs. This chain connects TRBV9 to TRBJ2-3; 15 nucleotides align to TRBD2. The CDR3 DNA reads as TGTGCCAGCAGCTACGGGACTAGCGGGAGGGATACGCAGTATTTT. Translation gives CASSYGTSGRDTQYF.